What follows are 9 T cell receptor beta chains derived from one specimen sequenced in a study of blood T cell repertoires in COVID-19. Sequenced by immunoSEQ multiplex PCR; TCRdb stores in-frame clones only, minus some. The table shows a few hundred thousand clones, with about 90% occurring only once. The material sequenced was PBMCs or T cells enriched from blood (not recorded which). The receptors were sampled from a human donor in a cohort exposed to, infected with or recovered from COVID-19 (not recorded which). The donor label of this sample is uncertain.

This clone was detected once. This chain links TRBV6-4 with TRBJ2-5; the D gene is possibly TRBD1 (5 bases). This CDR3 comprises 15 residues. Deletions cut 7 bases from V and 0 bases from J, with 15 bases between. CDR1 and CDR2 from the germline V gene are MRHNA and SNTAGT. The CDR3 loop is CASTPRRGHQETQYF. The CDR3 DNA sequence: TGTGCCAGCACCCCAAGAAGGGGCCACCAAGAGACCCAGTACTTC.

This chain uses TRBV5-4 with TRBJ2-7; maybe TRBD1 (6 bases). CDR1 is SGHNT and CDR2 is YYREEE in the germline V gene (reference sequence). V was clipped by 6 bases and J by 1 base, with 11 bases between them. The CDR3 sequence is 13 residues long. The CDR3 is CASTPDSSYEQYF. CDR3 nucleotides: TGTGCCAGCACCCCGGACAGTTCCTACGAGCAGTACTTC.

The count of this clone is one. This chain links TRBV18 with TRBJ1-1; D is unresolved. Trimming removed 8 bases at V and 1 base at J, with 11 bases between. The CDR3 is 13 amino acids. Germline-derived CDR1 and CDR2 are KGHSH and LQKENI. CDR3 in amino acids: CASTRQGNTEAFF. The CDR3 coding sequence is TGTGCCAGCACCCGACAAGGGAACACTGAAGCTTTCTTT.

V usage is TRBV14 and J usage is TRBJ1-2; D gene ambiguous. This CDR3 has 13 residues. Trimming shortened V by 3 bases and J by 4 bases, and 9 bases separated the two germline ends. Germline assignment: CDR1 SGHDN and CDR2 FVKESK. CDR3 sequence reads: CASSHPGPYGYTF. Here the CDR3 DNA reads TGTGCCAGCAGCCATCCAGGTCCCTATGGCTACACCTTC.

The chain uses TRBV25-1 and TRBJ1-1; 7 bases fit TRBD1. J was trimmed by 1 base and V by 7 bases; bases with no gene match: 12. The length of the CDR3 is 16 residues. Germline V gene data show CDR1 as MGHDK and CDR2 as SYGVNS. The CDR3: CASNGNRGWGNTEAFF. DNA for the CDR3: TGTGCCAGCAATGGGAACAGGGGTTGGGGGAACACTGAAGCTTTCTTT.

This clone has only one observation. The CDR3 DNA follows: TGTGCCAGCAGGGGCGCTGGACGGACAAATAATTCACCCCTCCACTTT. It yields the protein CASRGAGRTNNSPLHF. This sequence joins TRBV2 and TRBJ1-6, with D perhaps TRBD1 (5 bases). Per germline, CDR1 SNHLY and CDR2 FYNNEI. Trimming cost V 6 bases and J 5 bases, with 17 bases left between them. The CDR3 sequence is 16 residues long. Full variable domain (outside the CDR3, taken from reference TRBV2 and TRBJ1-6): EPEVTQTPSHQVTQMGQEVILRCVPISNHLYFYWYRQILGQKVEFLVSFYNNEISEKSEIFDDQFSVERPDGSNFTLKIRSTKLEDSAMYFCASRGAGRTNNSPLHFGNGTRLTVT.

V and J are TRBV4-2 and TRBJ2-3; 16 nucleotides match TRBD2. The junction had 11 bases not matched to a gene; V was cut back by 3 bases and J by 11 bases. Germline CDR1 and CDR2: LGHNA and YNFKEQ. CDR3 length: 17 amino acids. The CDR3 protein is CASSQARGLAGGLEQYF. As DNA, the CDR3 is TGTGCCAGCAGCCAGGCGAGGGGACTAGCGGGGGGGCTGGAGCAGTATTTT.

The chain combines TRBV18 with TRBJ2-3, with TRBD1 as a possible D gene (6 bases). This CDR3 contains 16 residues. Trimming cost V 1 base and J 0 bases, with 11 bases left between them. Germline values: CDR1 KGHSH, CDR2 LQKENI. The CDR3 region is CASSPQGDPSTDTQYF. The CDR3 DNA reads TGTGCCAGCTCACCACAGGGGGACCCTAGCACAGATACGCAGTATTTT.

The chain couples TRBV5-1 to TRBJ1-3; D uncertain. V lost 4 bases to trimming and J lost 1 base, with 9 bases between them. The germline V gene encodes CDR1 SGHRS and CDR2 YFSETQ. The length of the CDR3 is 14 residues. The CDR3 DNA reads TGCGCCAGCAGCCCAGGTGGATCTGGAAACACCATATATTTT. Protein sequence: CASSPGGSGNTIYF.